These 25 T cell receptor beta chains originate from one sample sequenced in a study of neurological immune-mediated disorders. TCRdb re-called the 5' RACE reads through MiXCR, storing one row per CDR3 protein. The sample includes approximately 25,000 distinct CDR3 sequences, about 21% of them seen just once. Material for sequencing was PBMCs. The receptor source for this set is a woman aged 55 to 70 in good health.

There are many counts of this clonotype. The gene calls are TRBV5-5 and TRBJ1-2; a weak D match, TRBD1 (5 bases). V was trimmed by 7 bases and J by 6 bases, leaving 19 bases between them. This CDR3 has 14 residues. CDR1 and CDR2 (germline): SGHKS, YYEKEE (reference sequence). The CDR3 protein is CASGPGAGSHGYTF. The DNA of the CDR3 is TGTGCCAGCGGCCCTGGGGCAGGGTCCCATGGCTACACCTTC.

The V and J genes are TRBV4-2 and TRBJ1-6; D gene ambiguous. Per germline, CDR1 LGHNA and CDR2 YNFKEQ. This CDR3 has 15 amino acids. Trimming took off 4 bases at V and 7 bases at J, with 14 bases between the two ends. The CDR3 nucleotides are TGTGCCAGCAGCCTGCGAGCATGGAGAAATTCACCCCTCCACTTT. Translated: CASSLRAWRNSPLHF.

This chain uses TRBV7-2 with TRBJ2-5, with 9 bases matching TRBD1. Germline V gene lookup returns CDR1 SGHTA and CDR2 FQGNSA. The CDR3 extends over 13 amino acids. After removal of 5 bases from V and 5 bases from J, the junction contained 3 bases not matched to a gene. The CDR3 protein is CASSAGQGETQYF. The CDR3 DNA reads TGTGCCAGCAGCGCCGGACAGGGGGAGACCCAGTACTTC.

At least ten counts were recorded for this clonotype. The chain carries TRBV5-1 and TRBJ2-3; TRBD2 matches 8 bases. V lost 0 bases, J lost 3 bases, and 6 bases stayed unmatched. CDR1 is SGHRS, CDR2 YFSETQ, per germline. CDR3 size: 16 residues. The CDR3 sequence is CASSLVPGGVTDTQYF. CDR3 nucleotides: TGCGCCAGCAGCTTGGTGCCCGGGGGGGTGACAGATACGCAGTATTTT.

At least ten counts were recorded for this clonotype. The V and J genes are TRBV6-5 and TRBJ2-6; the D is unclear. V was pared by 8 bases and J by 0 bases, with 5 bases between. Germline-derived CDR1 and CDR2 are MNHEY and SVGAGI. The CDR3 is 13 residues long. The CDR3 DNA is TGTGCCAGCGCGCGCTCTGGGGCCAACGTCCTGACTTTC. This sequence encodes CASARSGANVLTF.

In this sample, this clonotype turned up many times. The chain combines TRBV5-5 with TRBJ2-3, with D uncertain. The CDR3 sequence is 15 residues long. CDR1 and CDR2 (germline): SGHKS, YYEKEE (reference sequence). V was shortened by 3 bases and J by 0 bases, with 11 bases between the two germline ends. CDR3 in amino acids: CASSSDGTSTDTQYF. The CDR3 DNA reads TGTGCCAGCAGCTCCGACGGCACTAGCACAGATACGCAGTATTTT.

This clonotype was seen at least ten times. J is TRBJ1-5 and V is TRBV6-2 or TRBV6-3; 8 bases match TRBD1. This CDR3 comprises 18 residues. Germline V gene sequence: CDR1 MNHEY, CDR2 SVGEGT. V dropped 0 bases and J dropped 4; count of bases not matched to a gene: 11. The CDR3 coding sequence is TGTGCCAGCAGTTACTCATCATCAGGGGGCTTAAGGAATCAGCCCCAGCATTTT. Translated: CASSYSSSGGLRNQPQHF.

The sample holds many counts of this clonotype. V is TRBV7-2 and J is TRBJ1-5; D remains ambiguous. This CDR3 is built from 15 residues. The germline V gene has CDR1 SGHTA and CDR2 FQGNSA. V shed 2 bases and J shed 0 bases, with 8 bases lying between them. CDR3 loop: CASSLSMYSNQPQHF. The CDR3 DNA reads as TGTGCCAGCAGCTTATCCATGTATAGCAATCAGCCCCAGCATTTT.

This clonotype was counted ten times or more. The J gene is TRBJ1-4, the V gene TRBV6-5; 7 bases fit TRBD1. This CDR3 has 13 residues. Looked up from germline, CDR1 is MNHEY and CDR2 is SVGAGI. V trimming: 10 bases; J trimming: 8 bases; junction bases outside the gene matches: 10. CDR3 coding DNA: TGTGCCACCCTGGGACCGGGACAGGAAAAACTGTTTTTT. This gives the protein CATLGPGQEKLFF.

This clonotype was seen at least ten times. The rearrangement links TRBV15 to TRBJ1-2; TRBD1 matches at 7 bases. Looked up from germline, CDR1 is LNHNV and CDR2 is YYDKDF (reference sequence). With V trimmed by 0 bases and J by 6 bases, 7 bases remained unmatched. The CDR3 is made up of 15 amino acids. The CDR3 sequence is CATSREAGGGDGYTF. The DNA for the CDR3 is TGTGCCACCAGCAGAGAAGCGGGAGGGGGCGATGGCTACACCTTC. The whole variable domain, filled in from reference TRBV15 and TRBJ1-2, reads DAMVIQNPRYQVTQFGKPVTLSCSQTLNHNVMYWYQQKSSQAPKLLFHYYDKDFNNEADTPDNFQSRRPNTSFCFLDIRSPGLGDTAMYLCATSREAGGGDGYTFGSGTRLTVV.

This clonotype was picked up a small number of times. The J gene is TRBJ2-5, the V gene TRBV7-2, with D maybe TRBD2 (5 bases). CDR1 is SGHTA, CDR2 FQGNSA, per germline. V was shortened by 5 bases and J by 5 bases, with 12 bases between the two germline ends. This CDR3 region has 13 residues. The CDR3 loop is CASSNLALETQYF. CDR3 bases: TGTGCCAGCAGCAACCTAGCTCTGGAGACCCAGTACTTC.

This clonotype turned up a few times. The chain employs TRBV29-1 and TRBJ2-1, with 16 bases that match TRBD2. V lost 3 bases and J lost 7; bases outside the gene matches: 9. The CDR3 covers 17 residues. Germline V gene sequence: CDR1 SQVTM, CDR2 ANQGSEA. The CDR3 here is CSVDSGLAGGPWNEQFF. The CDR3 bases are TGCAGCGTTGATTCGGGACTAGCGGGAGGGCCTTGGAATGAGCAGTTCTTC.

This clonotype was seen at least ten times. This CDR3 reads CASSPDLREDTQYF. The CDR3 DNA follows: TGCGCCAGCAGCCCGGACTTGAGAGAAGATACGCAGTATTTT. This sequence joins TRBV5-1 and TRBJ2-3, with a possible D match to TRBD2 (5 bases). The CDR3 extends over 14 amino acids. V was trimmed by 4 bases and J by 5 bases, leaving 14 bases between them. Germline CDR1 reads SGHRS; CDR2 reads YFSETQ.

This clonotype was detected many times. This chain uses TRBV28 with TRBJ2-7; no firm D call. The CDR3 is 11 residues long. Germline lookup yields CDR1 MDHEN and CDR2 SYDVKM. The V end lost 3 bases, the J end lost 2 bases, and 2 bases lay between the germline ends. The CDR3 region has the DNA TGTGCCAGCAGTTTGACCTACGAGCAGTACTTC. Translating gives CASSLTYEQYF.

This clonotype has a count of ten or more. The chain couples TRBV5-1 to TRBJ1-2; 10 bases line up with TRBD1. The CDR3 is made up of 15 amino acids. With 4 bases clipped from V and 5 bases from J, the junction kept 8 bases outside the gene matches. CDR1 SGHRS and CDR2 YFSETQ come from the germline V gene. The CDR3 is CASSRGGQGQYGYTF. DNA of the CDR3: TGCGCCAGCAGCCGGGGGGGACAGGGGCAATATGGCTACACCTTC. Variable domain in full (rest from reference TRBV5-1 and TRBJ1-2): KAGVTQTPRYLIKTRGQQVTLSCSPISGHRSVSWYQQTPGQGLQFLFEYFSETQRNKGNFPGRFSGRQFSNSRSEMNVSTLELGDSALYLCASSRGGQGQYGYTFGSGTRLTVV.

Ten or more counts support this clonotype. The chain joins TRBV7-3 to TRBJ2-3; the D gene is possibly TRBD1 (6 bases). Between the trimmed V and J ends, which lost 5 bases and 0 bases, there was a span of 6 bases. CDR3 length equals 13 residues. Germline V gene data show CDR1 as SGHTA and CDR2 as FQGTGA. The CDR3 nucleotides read TGTGCCAGCAGCACAGGGAGCACAGATACGCAGTATTTT. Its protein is CASSTGSTDTQYF.

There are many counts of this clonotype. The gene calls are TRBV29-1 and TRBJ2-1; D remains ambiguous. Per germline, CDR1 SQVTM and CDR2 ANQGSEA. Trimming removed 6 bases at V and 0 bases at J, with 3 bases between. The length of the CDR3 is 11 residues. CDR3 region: CSVVSYNEQFF. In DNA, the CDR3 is TGCAGCGTCGTCTCCTACAATGAGCAGTTCTTC.

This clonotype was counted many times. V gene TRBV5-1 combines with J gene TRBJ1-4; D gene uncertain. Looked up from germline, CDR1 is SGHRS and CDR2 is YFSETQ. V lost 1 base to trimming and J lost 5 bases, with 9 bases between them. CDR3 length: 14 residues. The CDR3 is CASSLTPGNEKLFF. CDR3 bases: TGCGCCAGCAGCTTGACGCCAGGAAATGAAAAACTGTTTTTT.

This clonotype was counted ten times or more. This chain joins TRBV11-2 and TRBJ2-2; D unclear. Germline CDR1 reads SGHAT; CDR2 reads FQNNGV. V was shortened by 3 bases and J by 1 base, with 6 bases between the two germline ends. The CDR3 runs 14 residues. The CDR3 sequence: CASSFRGNTGELFF. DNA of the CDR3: TGTGCCAGCAGCTTCCGCGGGAACACCGGGGAGCTGTTTTTT.

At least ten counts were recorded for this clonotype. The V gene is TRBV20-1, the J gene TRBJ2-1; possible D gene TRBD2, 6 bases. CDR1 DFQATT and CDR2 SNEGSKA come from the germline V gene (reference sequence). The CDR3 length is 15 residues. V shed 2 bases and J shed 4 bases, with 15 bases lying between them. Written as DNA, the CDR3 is TGCAGTGCTAGATTCGGGGGACTTTCATACAATGAGCAGTTCTTC. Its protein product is CSARFGGLSYNEQFF.

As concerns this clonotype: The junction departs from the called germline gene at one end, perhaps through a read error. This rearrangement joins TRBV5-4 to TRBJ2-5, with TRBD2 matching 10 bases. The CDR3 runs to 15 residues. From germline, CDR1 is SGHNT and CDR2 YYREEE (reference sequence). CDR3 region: CASSLVLAGMETQYF. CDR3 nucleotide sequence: TGCGCCAGCAGCTTGGTACTAGCGGGAATGGAGACCCAGTACTTC.

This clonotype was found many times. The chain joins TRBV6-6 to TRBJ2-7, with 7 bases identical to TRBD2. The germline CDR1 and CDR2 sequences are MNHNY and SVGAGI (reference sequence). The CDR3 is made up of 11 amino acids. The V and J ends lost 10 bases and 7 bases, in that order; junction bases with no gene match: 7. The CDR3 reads CATGVSGEQYF. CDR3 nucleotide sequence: TGTGCCACCGGGGTTAGCGGGGAGCAGTACTTC.

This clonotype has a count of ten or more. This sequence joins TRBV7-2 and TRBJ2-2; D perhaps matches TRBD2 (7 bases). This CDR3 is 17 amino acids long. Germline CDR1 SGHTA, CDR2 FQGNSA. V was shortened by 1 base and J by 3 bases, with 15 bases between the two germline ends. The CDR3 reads CASSLGGLAVYTGELFF. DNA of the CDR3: TGTGCCAGCAGCTTAGGGGGGCTAGCGGTCTACACCGGGGAGCTGTTTTTT.

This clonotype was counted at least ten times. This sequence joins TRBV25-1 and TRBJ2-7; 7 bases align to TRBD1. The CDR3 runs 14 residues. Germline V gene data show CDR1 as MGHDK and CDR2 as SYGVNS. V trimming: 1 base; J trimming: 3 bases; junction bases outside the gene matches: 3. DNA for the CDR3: TGTGCCAGCAGTGAATGGGGACAGAACTACGAGCAGTACTTC. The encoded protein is CASSEWGQNYEQYF.

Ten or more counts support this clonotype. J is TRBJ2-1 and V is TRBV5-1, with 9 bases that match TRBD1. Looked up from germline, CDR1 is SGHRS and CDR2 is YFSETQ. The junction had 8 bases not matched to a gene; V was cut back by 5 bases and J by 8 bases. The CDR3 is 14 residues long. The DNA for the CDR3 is TGCGCCAGCAGGGGACCGGGACAGGGCTATGAGCAGTTCTTC. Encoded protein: CASRGPGQGYEQFF.